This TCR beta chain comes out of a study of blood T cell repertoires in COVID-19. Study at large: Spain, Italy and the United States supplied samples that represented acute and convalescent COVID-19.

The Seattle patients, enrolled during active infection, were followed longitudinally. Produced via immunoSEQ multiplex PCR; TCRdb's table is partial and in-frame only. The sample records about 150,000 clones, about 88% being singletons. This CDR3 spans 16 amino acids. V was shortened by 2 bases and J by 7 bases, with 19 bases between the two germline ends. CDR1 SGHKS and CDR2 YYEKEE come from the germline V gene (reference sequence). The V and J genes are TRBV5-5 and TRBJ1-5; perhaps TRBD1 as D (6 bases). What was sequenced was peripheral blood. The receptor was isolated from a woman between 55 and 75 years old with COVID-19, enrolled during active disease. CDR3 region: CASSLEAGAGGQPQHF. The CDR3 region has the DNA TGTGCCAGCAGCTTAGAAGCAGGGGCGGGCGGACAGCCCCAGCATTTT.